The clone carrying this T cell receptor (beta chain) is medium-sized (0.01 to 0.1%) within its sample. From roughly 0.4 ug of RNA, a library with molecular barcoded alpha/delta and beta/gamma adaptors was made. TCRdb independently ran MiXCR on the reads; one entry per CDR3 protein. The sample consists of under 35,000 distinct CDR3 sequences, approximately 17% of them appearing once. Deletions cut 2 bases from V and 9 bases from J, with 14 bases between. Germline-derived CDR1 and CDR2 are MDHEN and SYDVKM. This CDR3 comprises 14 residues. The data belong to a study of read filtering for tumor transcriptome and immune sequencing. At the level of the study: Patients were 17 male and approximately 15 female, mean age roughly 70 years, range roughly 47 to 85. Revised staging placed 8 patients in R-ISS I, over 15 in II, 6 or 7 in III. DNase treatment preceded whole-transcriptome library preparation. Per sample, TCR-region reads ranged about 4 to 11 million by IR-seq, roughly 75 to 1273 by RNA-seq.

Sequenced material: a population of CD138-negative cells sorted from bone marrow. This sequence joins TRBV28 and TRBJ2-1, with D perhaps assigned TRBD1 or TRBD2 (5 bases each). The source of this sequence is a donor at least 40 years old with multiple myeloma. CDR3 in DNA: TGTGCCAGCAGTTTAATAGGGGTTGGGGGTGAGCAGTTCTTC. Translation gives CASSLIGVGGEQFF.